Detailed here is one TCR beta chain. Its antigen is still unknown. A read error may explain this, as a much larger clone is one base away. This sample was taken from a study of cytomegalovirus exposure and HLA in healthy donors. The repertoire was sequenced with immunoSEQ multiplex PCR; TCRdb's copy has only in-frame clones and lacks some. Of roughly 150,000 clones in the sample, 70% to 90% were seen once. Study-wide results and caveats: Investigators reported approximately 150 TCR beta chains as tied to cytomegalovirus. In vitro experiments confirmed that three CMV-associated chains were specific for CMV antigens.

Donors were drawn from the approximately 120-subject validation cohort, separate from the approximately 670-subject first cohort. Germline-derived CDR1 and CDR2 are LNHDA and SQIVND (reference sequence). The trim removed 5 bases at V and 2 bases at J, leaving 2 bases unmatched. The CDR3 runs to 13 residues. The sample taken for sequencing was PBMCs. This sequence was found in a man aged 25-45 years in good health and CMV-seropositive. The chain couples TRBV19 to TRBJ2-7, with 8 bases that match TRBD1. The CDR3 spells CASSAGQAYEQYF. The CDR3 DNA follows: TGTGCCAGTAGTGCGGGACAGGCCTACGAGCAGTACTTC. The variable domain in full, with the rest retrieved from reference TRBV19 and TRBJ2-7, is DGGITQSPKYLFRKEGQNVTLSCEQNLNHDAMYWYRQDPGQGLRLIYYSQIVNDFQKGDIAEGYSVSREKKESFPLTVTSAQKNPTAFYLCASSAGQAYEQYFGPGTRLTVT.